The TCR beta chain under discussion was sequenced for a study of stem cell transplantation in POMP-related autoinflammatory disease. Study summary: The study hypothesized thymoproteasome defects skew the TRB repertoire via impaired CD8+ selection.

CDR1 is MDHEN, CDR2 SYDVKM, per germline. This CDR3 is 14 amino acids long. The V gene lost 5 bases and the J gene lost 4 bases, with 11 bases spanning the gap. Study-level findings and limits: PRAID patients trended toward lower TRB diversity and higher clonality in all analyzed T-cell subsets.

This table comes from immunoSEQ multiplex PCR, and its TCRdb copy is limited to in-frame clones, with some not included. The repertoire has about 68,000 clones, roughly 90% of them found once; the top ten carry about 0.66%. Remarks on this clone: As yet, its antigen is unknown.

PRAID featured prominent immunodeficiency. The chain links TRBV28 to TRBJ2-2; no definite D call. The sequencing here drew on CD4+ T cells from PBMCs, taken after stem cell transplantation. This receptor was taken from a human patient with POMP-related autoinflammation and immune dysregulation (PRAID). The graft donor may have given rise to some T cells. The CDR3 region has the DNA TGTGCCAGCAGTCCGTTACAGAGCACCGGGGAGCTGTTTTTT. It encodes CASSPLQSTGELFF.